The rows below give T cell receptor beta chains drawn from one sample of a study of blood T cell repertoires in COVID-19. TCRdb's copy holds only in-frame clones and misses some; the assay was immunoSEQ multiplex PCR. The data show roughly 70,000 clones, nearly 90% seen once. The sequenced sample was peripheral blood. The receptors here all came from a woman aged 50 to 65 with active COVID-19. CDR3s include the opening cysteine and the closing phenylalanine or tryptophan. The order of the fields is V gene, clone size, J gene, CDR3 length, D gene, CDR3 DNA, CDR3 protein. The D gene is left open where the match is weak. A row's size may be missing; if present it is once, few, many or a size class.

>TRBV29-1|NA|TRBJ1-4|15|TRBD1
TGCAGCGTTGGAGGACAGGGGGGGCTGGGTGAAAAACTGTTTTTT
CSVGGQGGLGEKLFF
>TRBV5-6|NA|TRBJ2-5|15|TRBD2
TGTGCCAGCAGAGTCCTAGCGGGAGAGGTAGAGACCCAGTACTTC
CASRVLAGEVETQYF
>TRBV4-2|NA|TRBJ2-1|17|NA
TGTGCCAGCAGCCAAGATCTTATCAGGCCCACCTACAATGAGCAGTTCTTC
CASSQDLIRPTYNEQFF
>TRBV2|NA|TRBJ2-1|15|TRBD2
TGTGCCAGCAGTGAACTCCACGGGACTAGCAATGAGCAGTTCTTC
CASSELHGTSNEQFF
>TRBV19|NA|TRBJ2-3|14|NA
TGTGCCAGTAGTAATTACGGTACCTCAGATACGCAGTATTTT
CASSNYGTSDTQYF
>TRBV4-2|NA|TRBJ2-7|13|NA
TGTGCCAGCAGCCAAGGTTTCAGCTACGAGCAGTACTTC
CASSQGFSYEQYF
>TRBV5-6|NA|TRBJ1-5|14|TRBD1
TGTGCCAGCAGCTCCAGGGGGCTGAATCAGCCCCAGCATTTT
CASSSRGLNQPQHF
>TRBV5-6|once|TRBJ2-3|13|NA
TGTGCCAGCACTCCCCGTCAGGGAGATACGCAGTATTTT
CASTPRQGDTQYF
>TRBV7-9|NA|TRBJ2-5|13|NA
TGTGCCAGCAGCTTAGCAGGGGCAGGGACCCAGTACTTC
CASSLAGAGTQYF
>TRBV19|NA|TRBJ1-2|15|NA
TGTGCCAGTAGTATAGTCCAGACAGCAACCTATGGCTACACCTTC
CASSIVQTATYGYTF
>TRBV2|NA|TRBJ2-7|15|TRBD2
TGTGCCAGCAAAACCTTTGCGGGGGGCAGCTACGAGCAGTACTTC
CASKTFAGGSYEQYF
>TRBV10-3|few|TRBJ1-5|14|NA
TGTGCCATCGCGAAGGCAGGGGACAATCAGCCCCAGCATTTT
CAIAKAGDNQPQHF
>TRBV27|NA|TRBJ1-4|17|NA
TGTGCCAGCAGTTTTGTGGGTGAGGCGTCTGCGGGCGAAAAACTGTTTTTT
CASSFVGEASAGEKLFF
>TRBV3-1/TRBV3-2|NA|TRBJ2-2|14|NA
TGTGCCAGCAGCCTGACTCCCCAGACCGGGGAGCTGTTTTTT
CASSLTPQTGELFF
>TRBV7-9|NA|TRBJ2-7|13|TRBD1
TGTGCCAGCAGCTCCGGGACAGGATACGAGCAGTACTTC
CASSSGTGYEQYF
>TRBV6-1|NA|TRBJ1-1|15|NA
TGTGCCAGCAGTGAAAACAGGAATACGAACACTGAAGCTTTCTTT
CASSENRNTNTEAFF
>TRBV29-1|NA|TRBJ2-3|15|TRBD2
TGCAGCGTTGAAGGACTAGCGGGGCACACAGATACGCAGTATTTT
CSVEGLAGHTDTQYF
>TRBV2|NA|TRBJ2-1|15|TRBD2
TGTGCCAGCAGTGAGGCTAGCGGGAACTACAATGAGCAGTTCTTC
CASSEASGNYNEQFF
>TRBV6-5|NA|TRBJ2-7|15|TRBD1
TGTGCCAGCAGTTCAGGACAGGGATCCACCTACGAGCAGTACTTC
CASSSGQGSTYEQYF
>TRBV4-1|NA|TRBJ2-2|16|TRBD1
TGCGCCAGCAGCCAAGGGGACAGACGGGTCACCGGGGAGCTGTTTTTT
CASSQGDRRVTGELFF
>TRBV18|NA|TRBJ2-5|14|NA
TGTGCCAGCTCACCACGGAACAGGCAAGAGACCCAGTACTTC
CASSPRNRQETQYF
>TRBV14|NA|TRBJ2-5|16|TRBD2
TGTGCCAGCAGCCTACCGGGACTAGCGGGACGAGAGACCCAGTACTTC
CASSLPGLAGRETQYF
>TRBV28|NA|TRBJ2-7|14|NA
TGTGCCAGCAGAACCACCGGTGGGCACAGGGAGCAGTACTTC
CASRTTGGHREQYF
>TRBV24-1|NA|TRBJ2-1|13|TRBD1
TGTGCCACCAGTGAACGGAGACAGGGTGAGCAGTTCTTC
CATSERRQGEQFF
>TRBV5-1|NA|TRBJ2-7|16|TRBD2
TGCGCCAGCAGCTCCAGGACTAGCGGGAGTTTCTACGAGCAGTACTTC
CASSSRTSGSFYEQYF
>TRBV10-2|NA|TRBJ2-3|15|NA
TGCGCCAGCAGTCAGACAGTAACCCTGACAGATACGCAGTATTTT
CASSQTVTLTDTQYF